The 20 T cell receptor beta chains presented below share a single source sample, sequenced in a study of cytomegalovirus exposure and HLA in healthy donors. PCR amplification relied on 60 Vbeta primers (plus 13 Jbeta primers). TCRdb's copy holds only in-frame clones and misses some; the assay was immunoSEQ multiplex PCR. The table lists about 270,000 clones, 72% of them singletons. Sequencing was carried out using PBMCs. Source of these receptors: a female donor in good health and CMV-seronegative.

This chain links TRBV15 with TRBJ2-3; 9 nucleotides align to TRBD1. CDR1 is LNHNV, CDR2 YYDKDF, per germline (reference sequence). The CDR3 is made up of 19 amino acids. The V segment lost 3 bases and the J segment 3 bases; nucleotides outside the gene matches: 16. This CDR3 reads CATSRTLGGQGSGTDTQYF. The CDR3 DNA is TGTGCCACCAGCAGGACGCTGGGGGGACAGGGTAGTGGGACAGATACGCAGTATTTT.

The V and J genes are TRBV6-6 and TRBJ1-2; D call uncertain. The CDR3 consists of 11 residues. Germline V gives CDR1 MNHNY, CDR2 SVGAGI (reference sequence). V lost 5 bases and J lost 8, with 9 bases in between. DNA of the CDR3: TGTGCCAGCAGTCCGGGATTGGGCTACACCTTC. Translation: CASSPGLGYTF.

CDR3: CASSDPGSGNTIYF. The CDR3 DNA reads as TGTGCCAGCAGTGACCCAGGCTCTGGAAACACCATATATTTT. This rearrangement joins TRBV2 to TRBJ1-3; D not certain. V shed 3 bases and J shed 0 bases, with 6 bases lying between them. Germline values: CDR1 SNHLY, CDR2 FYNNEI. The CDR3 is 14 amino acids.

In the case of this clone: Additional DNA sequences in this sample encode the identical CDR3. The V and J genes are TRBV30 and TRBJ1-1; no firm D call. Germline CDR1 and CDR2: GTSNPN and SVGIG (reference sequence). CDR3 size: 12 residues. Trimming removed 2 bases at V and 4 bases at J, with 8 bases between. The CDR3, as DNA: TGTGCCTGGAGTTCGCGGGGCACTGAAGCTTTCTTT. The encoded protein is CAWSSRGTEAFF. Together with reference TRBV30 and TRBJ1-1, the CDR3 gives the full variable domain: SQTIHQWPATLVQPVGSPLSLECTVEGTSNPNLYWYRQAAGRGLQLLFYSVGIGQISSEVPQNLSASRPQDRQFILSSKKLLLSDSGFYLCAWSSRGTEAFFGQGTRLTVV.

CDR3 sequence: CASVPQGRSHEQYF. The CDR3 region has the DNA TGCGCCAGCGTCCCACAGGGGCGCAGCCACGAGCAGTACTTC. The chain recombines TRBV5-1 with TRBJ2-7; 7 bases map to TRBD1. Trimming cost V 7 bases and J 5 bases; bases outside gene matches: 12. The CDR3 totals 14 residues. Germline CDR1 and CDR2: SGHRS and YFSETQ.

This sequence joins TRBV2 and TRBJ2-1, with 14 bases fitting TRBD2. CDR1 and CDR2 from the germline V gene are SNHLY and FYNNEI. V trimming: 6 bases; J trimming: 7 bases; junction bases outside the gene matches: 8. The CDR3 is 16 residues long. CDR3 nucleotides: TGTGCCAGCAGCGCTCCCGGGACTAGCGGGAGAAATGAGCAGTTCTTC. Translated: CASSAPGTSGRNEQFF.

This clone has a handful of counts. This sequence joins TRBV21-1 and TRBJ2-1; the table's TRBD2 call for D was not verified on the DNA. TRBV21-1 is shown as a pseudogene. The CDR3 extends over 16 amino acids. The CDR3 protein is CASSTRLADSYNEQFF. CDR3 DNA: TGTGCCAGCAGCACCAGACTAGCGGATTCCTACAATGAGCAGTTCTTC.

This clone was found a few times. The V gene is TRBV19, the J gene TRBJ1-5; D is uncertain. V was cut by 4 bases and J by 0 bases, with 13 bases left in between. The CDR3 has 16 amino acids. In germline, CDR1 is LNHDA, CDR2 SQIVND (reference sequence). CDR3 DNA sequence: TGTGCCAGTAGTACCTCGGGGAGTTATAGCAATCAGCCCCAGCATTTT. Translating it yields CASSTSGSYSNQPQHF.

The chain has TRBV19 and TRBJ1-2; D remains unclear. Germline V lookup: CDR1 LNHDA, CDR2 SQIVND (reference sequence). Trimming pared 9 bases from V and 5 bases from J, leaving 19 bases between. This CDR3 is 14 amino acids long. Here the CDR3 reads CASRTGEGIYGYTF. CDR3 nucleotide sequence: TGTGCCAGCAGAACGGGAGAGGGAATATATGGCTACACCTTC.

The V call is TRBV19, the J call TRBJ1-4, with a tentative D call TRBD1 (6 bases). V was pared by 6 bases and J by 8 bases, with 16 bases between. Per the germline V gene, CDR1 is LNHDA and CDR2 is SQIVND (reference sequence). This CDR3 spans 14 amino acids. As DNA, the CDR3 is TGTGCCAGTAGCCGGAATCATGGGGGCGAAAAACTGTTTTTT. Protein: CASSRNHGGEKLFF. The full variable domain, completed using reference TRBV19 and TRBJ1-4, is DGGITQSPKYLFRKEGQNVTLSCEQNLNHDAMYWYRQDPGQGLRLIYYSQIVNDFQKGDIAEGYSVSREKKESFPLTVTSAQKNPTAFYLCASSRNHGGEKLFFGSGTQLSVL.

V gene TRBV5-1 combines with J gene TRBJ2-3; 7 bases line up with TRBD2. V was pared by 0 bases and J by 0 bases, with 4 bases of the junction left unmatched. Germline lookup yields CDR1 SGHRS and CDR2 YFSETQ. The length of the CDR3 is 16 residues. The CDR3 coding sequence is TGCGCCAGCAGCTTGGGAGCGGGACCCAGCACAGATACGCAGTATTTT. Protein: CASSLGAGPSTDTQYF.

The rearrangement uses TRBV7-6 and TRBJ1-5; no clear D. The germline V gene has CDR1 SGHVS and CDR2 FNYEAQ. This CDR3 spans 13 amino acids. V shed 5 bases and J shed 3 bases, with 8 bases lying between them. The CDR3, as DNA: TGTGCCAGCAGCCCGAGCCCCAATCAGCCCCAGCATTTT. Translating it yields CASSPSPNQPQHF.

V usage is TRBV11-3 and J usage is TRBJ2-5, with 8 bases identical to TRBD1. The CDR3 runs to 16 residues. V shed 6 bases, J shed 1 base, and the junction held 10 bases outside the gene matches. CDR1 is SGHNT, CDR2 YENEEA, per germline. Here the CDR3 reads CASRPGGSQPQETQYF. Written as DNA, the CDR3 is TGTGCCAGCAGACCAGGGGGCTCCCAACCCCAAGAGACCCAGTACTTC.

V is TRBV14 and J is TRBJ2-1; tentative D call: TRBD1 (6 bases). V lost 4 bases, J lost 5 bases, and 9 bases lay in between. CDR1 and CDR2 from the germline V gene are SGHDN and FVKESK. This CDR3 region has 13 residues. The CDR3 sequence: CASSLDRDNEQFF. The CDR3 DNA follows: TGTGCCAGCAGCCTGGACAGAGACAATGAGCAGTTCTTC. Full variable domain (outside the CDR3, taken from reference TRBV14 and TRBJ2-1): EAGVTQFPSHSVIEKGQTVTLRCDPISGHDNLYWYRRVMGKEIKFLLHFVKESKQDESGMPNNRFLAERTGGTYSTLKVQPAELEDSGVYFCASSLDRDNEQFFGPGTRLTVL.

V is TRBV5-1 and J is TRBJ2-7; TRBD1 aligns across 9 bases. Germline values: CDR1 SGHRS, CDR2 YFSETQ. Unmatched junction bases numbered 11, after V lost 3 bases and J lost 7 bases. The CDR3 spans 15 residues. The chain's CDR3 is CASSSTGTGKREQYF. The CDR3 DNA follows: TGCGCCAGCAGCTCAACCGGGACAGGGAAAAGGGAGCAGTACTTC.

This clone was detected only once. CDR3 residues: CATSRDLSGWYGTGDTGELFF. In DNA form, the CDR3 reads TGTGCCACCAGCAGAGATCTCAGTGGGTGGTACGGGACAGGGGACACCGGGGAGCTGTTTTTT. V is TRBV15 and J is TRBJ2-2, with 10 bases that match TRBD1. The V and J ends lost 0 bases and 3 bases, in that order; junction bases with no gene match: 16. CDR3 length equals 21 residues. CDR1 is LNHNV and CDR2 is YYDKDF in the germline V gene (reference sequence).

The sample holds a few counts of this clone. The chain couples TRBV11-3 to TRBJ2-1; no definite D call. This CDR3 has 16 residues. From germline, CDR1 is SGHNT and CDR2 YENEEA. With 1 base removed from V and 0 bases from J, the gap between germline ends came to 10 bases. CDR3 in amino acids: CASSLALYSSYNEQFF. The CDR3 DNA is TGTGCCAGCAGCTTAGCACTTTACAGCTCCTACAATGAGCAGTTCTTC.

This clone occurred once. The V call is TRBV30, the J call TRBJ1-1; no clear D gene. The V end lost 0 bases, the J end lost 7 bases, and 6 bases lay between the germline ends. This CDR3 has 11 amino acids. Germline V gene lookup returns CDR1 GTSNPN and CDR2 SVGIG (reference sequence). The CDR3 nucleotides read TGTGCCTGGAGTGTACGAGATGAAGCTTTCTTT. Its protein product is CAWSVRDEAFF.

This clone was found a few times. The rearrangement joins TRBV5-1 to TRBJ2-1; 7 bases are shared with TRBD1. Trimming cost V 5 bases and J 10 bases; bases outside gene matches: 12. The CDR3 length is 14 residues. The germline V gene encodes CDR1 SGHRS and CDR2 YFSETQ. The CDR3 sequence: CASRPSRQGWEQFF. The CDR3 nucleotides are TGCGCCAGCAGACCGTCCCGACAGGGCTGGGAGCAGTTCTTC. The full variable domain, its missing parts supplied by reference TRBV5-1 and TRBJ2-1, is KAGVTQTPRYLIKTRGQQVTLSCSPISGHRSVSWYQQTPGQGLQFLFEYFSETQRNKGNFPGRFSGRQFSNSRSEMNVSTLELGDSALYLCASRPSRQGWEQFFGPGTRLTVL.

The chain is built from TRBV14 and TRBJ2-1; D may be TRBD2 (5 bases). This CDR3 has 13 amino acids. Trimming took 0 bases from V and 8 from J, leaving 8 bases between them. CDR1 and CDR2 from the germline V gene are SGHDN and FVKESK. The CDR3 DNA reads TGTGCCAGCAGCCAAGACGGAGGCTATGAGCAGTTCTTC. Translated: CASSQDGGYEQFF.